Listed below are T cell receptor beta chains from one sample, sequenced in a study of graft-versus-host responses after intestinal transplantation. The repertoire was sequenced with immunoSEQ multiplex PCR; TCRdb's copy has only in-frame clones and lacks some. Of tens of thousands of clones listed, around 85% are singletons. What these receptors recognize is not known. The sample here was unstimulated CD4+ T cells sorted from spleen or lymph node cells, taken before transplant. These receptors were obtained from a human donor who was the organ donor for an intestinal transplant. CDR3s include the opening cysteine and the closing phenylalanine or tryptophan. D genes are given only for firm matches. Clone sizes are given selectively: once, few, many, or a class where the clone is expanded.

>TRBV6-5|TRBJ1-4|TRBD1|-|14
TGTGCCAGCAGGGGGACAGGGGGCGGCGAAAAACTGTTTTTT
CASRGTGGGEKLFF
>TRBV9|TRBJ2-2|TRBD2|-|16
TGTGCCAGCAGCGTAACAGTCGGGGGGGACACCGGGGAGCTGTTTTTT
CASSVTVGGDTGELFF
>TRBV7-8|TRBJ1-2|TRBD1|-|17
TGTGCCAGCAGCTTTGGACAGGGGGCCACCCCCTACTATGGCTACACCTTC
CASSFGQGATPYYGYTF
>TRBV7-2|TRBJ2-3|-|-|15
TGTGCCAGCAGCTTAAGGCCCGCAGGGACAGATACGCAGTATTTT
CASSLRPAGTDTQYF
>TRBV4-2|TRBJ1-4|TRBD1|-|18
TGTGCCAGCAGCCAAGGAGGGACAGGGGGGGCAACTAATGAAAAACTGTTTTTT
CASSQGGTGGATNEKLFF
>TRBV5-6|TRBJ2-5|TRBD2|few|13
TGTGCCAGCAGCTTGGCGGGGGGAGAGACCCAGTACTTC
CASSLAGGETQYF
>TRBV7-2|TRBJ2-3|TRBD2|-|14
TGTGCCAGCAGCTTAACTAGCGGGACAGATACGCAGTATTTT
CASSLTSGTDTQYF
>TRBV14|TRBJ2-3|-|-|15
TGTGCCAGCAGCCATTGGGGGAGGAGCTCAGATACGCAGTATTTT
CASSHWGRSSDTQYF
>TRBV10-2|TRBJ2-5|-|few|11
TGCGCCAGCAGTGCCCGGGAGACCCAGTACTTC
CASSARETQYF
>TRBV6-1|TRBJ2-7|TRBD2|-|17
TGTGCCAGCAGTGCGAACAACCTAGCGGGATACGGGTACGAGCAGTACTTC
CASSANNLAGYGYEQYF
>TRBV7-2|TRBJ2-7|TRBD2|-|16
TGTGCCAGCAGCTTAGTGGGGGGGACTAGCGGCACAGAGCAGTACTTC
CASSLVGGTSGTEQYF
>TRBV5-1|TRBJ2-3|-|-|14
TGCGCCAGCAGCTTTCAGGGCGGGGCGGATACGCAGTATTTT
CASSFQGGADTQYF
>TRBV19|TRBJ1-5|-|-|15
TGTGCCAGTAGTATGCAAGGGATGAGCAATCAGCCCCAGCATTTT
CASSMQGMSNQPQHF
>TRBV10-2|TRBJ2-6|-|-|15
TGCGCCAGCAGTGCAGGGTACCCTGGGGCCAACGTCCTGACTTTC
CASSAGYPGANVLTF
>TRBV10-1|TRBJ2-1|TRBD2|-|15
TGCGCCAGCAGTGAGCGGCGCGGGAGCGGCAATGAGCAGTTCTTC
CASSERRGSGNEQFF
>TRBV5-4|TRBJ2-7|-|once|16
TGTGCCAGCAGCTTGCTGGTTGGCGGTTACTCCTACGAGCAGTACTTC
CASSLLVGGYSYEQYF
>TRBV18|TRBJ2-1|TRBD1|-|12
TGTGCCAGCTCACCGACAGGGGATGAGCAGTTCTTC
CASSPTGDEQFF
>TRBV19|TRBJ1-5|-|-|12
TGTGCCAGTCGGGACCGGGGGCAGCCCCAGCATTTT
CASRDRGQPQHF
>TRBV5-1|TRBJ2-7|TRBD2|once|15
TGCGCCAGCAGCTCTGGGGAGCGGGGAAGCTACGAGCAGTACTTC
CASSSGERGSYEQYF
>TRBV6-1|TRBJ2-5|TRBD1|-|14
TGTGCCAGCAGCCTCCGGACAGGGGTGGAGACCCAGTACTTC
CASSLRTGVETQYF
>TRBV28|TRBJ1-1|-|-|11
TGTGCCAGCAGTTTACCCCAGAGAGCTTTCTTT
CASSLPQRAFF
>TRBV30|TRBJ1-6|-|-|12
TGTGCCTGGAGGACCTATAATTCACCCCTCCACTTT
CAWRTYNSPLHF
>TRBV5-1|TRBJ2-2|TRBD2|-|18
TGCGCCAGCAGCTTGGGACTAGCGGGGGGGCCGAACACCGGGGAGCTGTTTTTT
CASSLGLAGGPNTGELFF
>TRBV19|TRBJ1-2|TRBD1|-|16
TGTGCCAGTAGAGACCGAGACAGGGCGCGCCGGAGAGGCTACACCTTC
CASRDRDRARRRGYTF
>TRBV7-8|TRBJ2-7|TRBD2|-|15
TGTGCCAGCCATCCGGCTAGCGGGTTAGGGGGCGAGCAGTACTTC
CASHPASGLGGEQYF
>TRBV30|TRBJ1-5|-|few|13
TGTGCCTGGGGGCCGGGGAGCAATCAGCCCCAGCATTTT
CAWGPGSNQPQHF
>TRBV2|TRBJ2-1|TRBD2|-|15
TGTGCCAGCAGATATACTAGCGGGGGGGCCCCGGAGCAGTTCTTC
CASRYTSGGAPEQFF